The 10 T cell receptor beta chains presented below share a single source sample, sequenced in a study of T cell responses to AZD1222 COVID-19 vaccine. TCRdb's table, derived via immunoSEQ multiplex PCR, lists solely in-frame clones and lacks some. The sample gives more than 75,000 clones, 83% of which show up once; about 1.3% is in the top ten. The material sequenced was peripheral blood, taken 28 days after the second AZD1222 dose. All receptors derive from an adult who received the AZD1222 COVID-19 vaccine.

The CDR3 DNA follows: TGTGCCAGCAGCCGAAGACAGGGGGCTAACACCGGGGAGCTGTTTTTT. Amino acids: CASSRRQGANTGELFF. This rearrangement joins TRBV28 to TRBJ2-2; TRBD1 matches at 10 bases. Per germline, CDR1 MDHEN and CDR2 SYDVKM. This CDR3 is 16 amino acids long. The V and J ends lost 6 bases and 2 bases, in that order; junction bases with no gene match: 6.

V usage is TRBV27 and J usage is TRBJ1-4, with TRBD1 identical over 7 bases. The CDR3 is made up of 14 amino acids. Trimming cost V 6 bases and J 3 bases; bases outside gene matches: 4. CDR1 is MNHEY, CDR2 SMNVEV, per germline (reference sequence). The CDR3 DNA sequence: TGTGCCAGCAGGGGGACAGTGGCTAATGAAAAACTGTTTTTT. It yields the protein CASRGTVANEKLFF.

The chain uses TRBV9 and TRBJ2-3; TRBD2 matches at 14 bases. Germline values: CDR1 SGDLS, CDR2 YYNGEE. This CDR3 has 17 residues. With 3 bases clipped from V and 4 bases from J, the junction kept 7 bases outside the gene matches. The CDR3 region has the DNA TGTGCCAGCAGCGCGGGACTAGCGGGAGTTGTCGCAGATACGCAGTATTTT. Amino acid sequence: CASSAGLAGVVADTQYF.

V and J are TRBV20-1 and TRBJ2-7, with no clear D. The CDR3 covers 11 residues. The ends were cut back, 3 bases at V and 6 bases at J, with 9 bases in the middle. The germline V gene encodes CDR1 DFQATT and CDR2 SNEGSKA (reference sequence). CDR3 sequence: CSASTYSEQYF. CDR3 DNA: TGCAGTGCTAGTACCTACTCCGAGCAGTACTTC.

The chain recombines TRBV9 with TRBJ1-3; D remains unclear. The CDR3 runs to 15 residues. Germline V gene data show CDR1 as SGDLS and CDR2 as YYNGEE. V lost 7 bases and J 0 bases, leaving 14 bases between the germline ends. CDR3 sequence reads: CASSSDGVSGNTIYF. The CDR3 nucleotides are TGTGCCAGCTCCTCGGATGGGGTCTCTGGAAACACCATATATTTT.

The rearrangement links TRBV30 to TRBJ1-6, with D maybe TRBD1 (5 bases). The CDR3 totals 14 residues. Trimming took off 2 bases at V and 8 bases at J, with 13 bases between the two ends. Germline lookup yields CDR1 GTSNPN and CDR2 SVGIG (reference sequence). The chain's CDR3 is CAWSSAPGDSPLHF. The CDR3, as DNA: TGTGCCTGGAGTTCCGCCCCGGGGGATTCACCCCTCCACTTT.

This clone occurred once. V and J are TRBV5-4 and TRBJ2-5; the D gene is possibly TRBD2 (8 bases). The CDR3 loop spans 15 amino acids. V lost 1 base and J 5 bases, leaving 15 bases between the germline ends. Germline lookup yields CDR1 SGHNT and CDR2 YYREEE (reference sequence). CDR3 region: CASSLSGGGVETQYF. CDR3 coding DNA: TGTGCCAGCAGCTTGTCGGGAGGGGGCGTTGAGACCCAGTACTTC.

V is TRBV9 and J is TRBJ2-2; 7 bases fit TRBD1. The CDR3 runs to 16 residues. Germline CDR1 and CDR2: SGDLS and YYNGEE. J lost 7 bases, V lost 3 bases, and 12 bases had no gene match. The CDR3 reads CASSGRQGRSGGELFF. In DNA form, the CDR3 reads TGTGCCAGCAGCGGGAGACAGGGACGGTCTGGCGGGGAGCTGTTTTTT.

V is TRBV6-6 and J is TRBJ2-7; the D is unclear. This CDR3 has 12 amino acids. V was trimmed by 6 bases and J by 3 bases, leaving 9 bases between them. CDR1 and CDR2 (germline): MNHNY, SVGAGI (reference sequence). DNA of the CDR3: TGTGCCAGCAGCCAAACATTCTACGAGCAGTACTTC. Its translation is CASSQTFYEQYF.

This clone was observed a single time. The rearrangement uses TRBV11-2 and TRBJ1-3, with D hard to call. This CDR3 region has 15 residues. CDR1 is SGHAT, CDR2 FQNNGV, per germline. Trimming left V 1 base short and J 2 bases short, with 9 bases between. In DNA, the CDR3 is TGTGCCAGCAGCTTAGCAGGCTGGGCTGGAAACACCATATATTTT. It yields the protein CASSLAGWAGNTIYF.